This T cell receptor (beta chain) came from a study of T-cell reconstitution after alpha-beta-depleted transplantation in children. This clonotype has a handful of counts. Antigen unknown. The authors prepared the TCRbeta library with unique molecular identifiers. TCRdb re-called the PCR reads through MiXCR, storing one row per CDR3 protein. The sample contains hundreds of thousands of distinct CDR3 sequences, under 20% of which appear only once. Germline CDR1 LNHNV, CDR2 YYDKDF (reference sequence). This CDR3 region has 15 residues. Deletions cut 0 bases from V and 5 bases from J, with 14 bases between. Study conclusions and caveats: Some patients' high day-60 TCRbeta diversity was attributed to recipient cells surviving conditioning. Newly made T cells mostly supplied T-cell counts and diversity one year after transplant.

Here the sequenced sample was PBMCs, mostly from graft donor cells, taken 360 days after TCRalphabeta/CD19-depleted stem cell transplant. This sequence joins TRBV15 and TRBJ2-7, with D perhaps given as TRBD1 or TRBD2 (5 bases each). The clonotype originates from a male patient aged 2-15 years who had a stem cell transplant for acute lymphoblastic leukemia, so the T cells may come from the graft donor. For the CDR3, the DNA is TGTGCCACCAGCAGAGATCCGGGACCTGGCGACGAGCAGTACTTC. Its translation is CATSRDPGPGDEQYF.